This T cell receptor (beta chain) was identified during a study of blood T cell repertoires in COVID-19 (dated by TCRdb to 2020 to 2022). Turning to the overall study: Samples from collaborators originated in the United States, Italy and Spain and spanned both the acute and convalescent phases of COVID-19. The repertoires were released in a freely available public database meant as a resource for research on the immune response to SARS-CoV-2. The material from the prospective study consisted of cDNA or gDNA derived from T cells, B-cell-depleted T cells, or PBMCs. Samples came from the ongoing ImmuneRACE study (first 160 participants) plus 1,254 subjects from 6 global collaborators. The sample metadata nearly always contained a de-identified subject ID, COVID-19 status, age in years and sex. The dataset comprised deeply sampled blood TCRbeta repertoires from subjects exposed to, actively infected with, or recovered from COVID-19. Where available, HLA class I and class II types were obtained from metadata supplied by the sample provider rather than from assay-based typing.

TCRbeta CDR3 regions were amplified from genomic DNA using the immunoSEQ Assay, a bias-controlled multiplex PCR. On the authors' methods: The number of nucleated cells in each sample was estimated by amplification of reference gene primers within the assay. To quantify the absolute abundance of each unique TCRbeta CDR3 rearrangement, sequence reads were collapsed and filtered. For each sample, productive Simpson clonality was calculated as the square root of Simpson's diversity index across productive rearrangements. TCRdb took this table from immuneACCESS and kept in-frame rearrangements with V and J called. Such tables lack part of the clones; where checked against another copy, unresolved V genes explain under half of the gap, and the rest is unexplained. That table supplies the V and J calls and clone size; D and trimming were determined from the DNA. The sample profile shows roughly 350,000 clones; 80% to 95% of them were found once. The ten largest clones add up to less than 20% of the sample.

Broad study findings and their caveats: The quantity of clinical and demographic metadata differed by source and by participant and was supplied without curation.

In regard to this clone: No cognate antigen has been identified for it. No per-base quality is available; no much larger clone lies one base away.

Participants in the prospective study were aged roughly 18 to 100 years, lived in 24 United States geographic areas, and enrolled through a virtual design. Cohort assignment in the prospective study relied on participant-reported clinical history from a screening survey and a study questionnaire. For ImmuneRACE Cohort 3, a participant was defined as recovered based on two consecutive negative NP/OP PCR tests, clearance by a healthcare professional, or resolution of symptoms. Mobile phlebotomists in the prospective study collected whole blood, serum and a nasopharyngeal or oropharyngeal swab from every participant. Participants in the prospective study had the option to provide additional blood draws and questionnaires over a roughly 2-month period. Blood samples from the prospective study were shipped frozen or at room temperature prior to DNA extraction. The junction shows trimming of 5 bases on V and 0 bases on J, plus 8 bases between the germline ends. The CDR3 covers 15 residues, taking in both the cysteine and the phenylalanine. The DNA shown is the 45-base CDR3, in frame from base 1. CDR1 and CDR2, looked up from the germline V gene (reference sequence), are MNHEY and SMNVEV.

The receptor was isolated from a woman aged 25 to 39 who had recovered from COVID-19. The V and J segments used are TRBV27 and TRBJ2-6; there is no confident call for the D gene. Input material: PBMCs or T cells enriched from blood (not recorded which). The CDR3 protein is CASSADFSGANVLTF. The bases read TGTGCCAGCAGTGCAGATTTCTCTGGGGCCAACGTCCTGACTTTC.